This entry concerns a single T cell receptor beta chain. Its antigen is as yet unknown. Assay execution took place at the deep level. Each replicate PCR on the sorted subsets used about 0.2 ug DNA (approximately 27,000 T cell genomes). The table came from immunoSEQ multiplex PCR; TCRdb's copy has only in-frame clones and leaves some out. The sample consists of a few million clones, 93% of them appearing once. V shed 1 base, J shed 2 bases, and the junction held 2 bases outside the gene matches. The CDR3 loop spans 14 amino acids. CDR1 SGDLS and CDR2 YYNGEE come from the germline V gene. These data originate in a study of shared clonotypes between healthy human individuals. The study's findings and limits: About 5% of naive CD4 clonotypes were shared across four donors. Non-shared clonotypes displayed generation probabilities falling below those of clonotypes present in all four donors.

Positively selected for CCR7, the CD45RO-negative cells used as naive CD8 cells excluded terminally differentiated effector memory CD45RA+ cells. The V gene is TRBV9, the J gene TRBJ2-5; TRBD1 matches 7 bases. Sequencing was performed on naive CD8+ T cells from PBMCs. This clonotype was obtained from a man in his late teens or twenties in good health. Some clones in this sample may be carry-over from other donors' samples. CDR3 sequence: CASSVRDRQETQYF. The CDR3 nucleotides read TGTGCCAGCAGCGTAAGGGACAGACAAGAGACCCAGTACTTC.